Listed below are T cell receptor beta chains from one sample, sequenced in a study of CD8 T cells in ankylosing spondylitis. TCRdb used MiXCR to reprocess the 5' RACE reads, holding one entry per CDR3 protein. The repertoire holds 400,000 or so distinct CDR3 sequences, with more than 25% as singletons. Sequenced material: blood, either unsorted or a sorted T cell fraction (not recorded which). The receptors were gathered from a male donor with ankylosing spondylitis. CDR3s leave out the opening cysteine and the closing phenylalanine or tryptophan. Fields, in order: clone size, J gene, V gene, CDR3 protein. Rows give clone size only sometimes, using once, few, many, or a class for an expanded clone.

few	TRBJ2-1	TRBV20-1	SARNTRSSYNEQF
NA	TRBJ2-1	TRBV2	ASMGTSGEGYNEQF
few	TRBJ2-3	TRBV20-1	SASRQGHTDTQY
few	TRBJ2-2	TRBV9	ASSVVGGGELF
few	TRBJ2-7	TRBV7-9	ASSRRTSGSYEQY
NA	TRBJ2-1	TRBV2	ASNPREQF
NA	TRBJ2-1	TRBV25-1	ASKGSTQTGEQF
few	TRBJ2-3	TRBV3-1	ASSQGYGGRADTQY
NA	TRBJ1-3	TRBV7-2	ASSLSGTGGNTIY
NA	TRBJ2-2	TRBV10-3	AINTSGRKATGELF
NA	TRBJ1-1	TRBV30	AWSLGQEKYNTEAF
NA	TRBJ2-1	TRBV7-7	ASSPTAGGHNEQF
NA	TRBJ1-4	TRBV7-2	ASSFGTGGKLF
NA	TRBJ2-1	TRBV20-1	SVLTSGSYNEQF
NA	TRBJ2-3	TRBV20-1	SALLGDTQY
many	TRBJ1-5	TRBV30	AWSTGQGSNQPQH
few	TRBJ1-6	TRBV6-5	ASSYSGSAGNSPLH
few	TRBJ2-5	TRBV29-1	SVGRAGGQETQY
few	TRBJ2-7	TRBV5-1	ASSLGVDQTLYGEQY
NA	TRBJ1-4	TRBV4-1	ASSPIDRTNEKLF
NA	TRBJ2-1	TRBV4-1	ASSLAQAGVYNEQF
NA	TRBJ2-5	TRBV5-6	ASSPTAFQETQY
NA	TRBJ1-2	TRBV30	AWRTNVGASYGYT
NA	TRBJ2-7	TRBV12-3/TRBV12-4	ASSFGFEQY
few	TRBJ1-1	TRBV12-3/TRBV12-4	ASRPSGNTEAF
NA	TRBJ2-1	TRBV19	ASSIRPRANEQF
NA	TRBJ2-1	TRBV7-7	ASSSNTGNEQF
few	TRBJ1-2	TRBV29-1	SVDSWGNDYGYT
NA	TRBJ2-3	TRBV20-1	SARDPLTGGPDTQY
NA	TRBJ2-3	TRBV20-1	SAIRGASTDTQY
NA	TRBJ1-2	TRBV5-6	ASSFTGIGGYT
NA	TRBJ1-4	TRBV12-3/TRBV12-4	ASRPGATNEKLF
NA	TRBJ2-2	TRBV25-1	ASTPTKNTGELF
many	TRBJ1-4	TRBV29-1	SVFGREKLF
NA	TRBJ2-5	TRBV7-9	ASSPGTGPQETQY
NA	TRBJ1-6	TRBV11-2	ASSLEPGNSPLH
NA	TRBJ2-3	TRBV7-8	ASSSLVGLAGERDTQY
NA	TRBJ1-3	TRBV3-1	ASSLRVETGNTIY
NA	TRBJ1-1	TRBV9	ASSVAGRGSTEAF
NA	TRBJ1-6	TRBV7-9	ASSSGQGQGSPLH
many	TRBJ1-2	TRBV24-1	ATSEARLSGYT
NA	TRBJ2-2	TRBV27	ASRERTNTGELF
many	TRBJ1-3	TRBV5-1	ASSTGDTSGNTIY
few	TRBJ2-1	TRBV29-1	SLRLAGGNPYNEQF
few	TRBJ2-2	TRBV4-1	ASSQESGRANTGELF
NA	TRBJ1-2	TRBV3-1	ASSQDWDRGNYGYT
NA	TRBJ2-1	TRBV11-3	ASSLGHLRNEQF
few	TRBJ2-7	TRBV18	ASSPTLGPEQY
NA	TRBJ1-4	TRBV10-2	ASTPAITNEKLF
few	TRBJ2-1	TRBV20-1	SAISGGDNEQF
few	TRBJ1-1	TRBV5-1	ASSPGQAIEAF
NA	TRBJ1-2	TRBV7-9	ASSLSLDYGYT
NA	TRBJ2-1	TRBV20-1	SGRTGEGSYNEQF
few	TRBJ1-4	TRBV7-8	ASSTDRAVEKLF
NA	TRBJ2-3	TRBV7-9	ASSSRDRRGDTQY
NA	TRBJ1-3	TRBV9	ASSVSSSGNTIY
few	TRBJ2-1	TRBV4-2	ASSRNRELSYNEQF
few	TRBJ2-3	TRBV20-1	SARTVSTDTQY
NA	TRBJ2-5	TRBV12-5	ASGLMGAGTAQETQY
NA	TRBJ2-1	TRBV4-2	ASSKTSGTNEQF